This entry lists 29 T cell receptor beta chains sequenced from one sample in a study of control samples from healthy donors and cancer patients. TCRdb keeps only in-frame clones here, not all; method: immunoSEQ multiplex PCR. The data show 200,000 or so clones, roughly 94% seen once. The sample was blood. These receptors were obtained from a man aged 45 to 65 in good health.

As DNA, the CDR3 is TGTGCCAGCAGCCAAGAGGGGTATGCCTACGAGCAGTACTTC. It translates to CASSQEGYAYEQYF. This chain joins TRBV3-1 (or the pseudogene TRBV3-2) and TRBJ2-7; no clear D. The germline gives CDR1 LGHDT, CDR2 YNNKEL (reference sequence). Trimming pared 0 bases from V and 2 bases from J, leaving 8 bases between. The CDR3 length is 14 residues.

The chain employs TRBV11-3 and TRBJ1-4, with D possibly being TRBD1 (6 bases). The CDR3 consists of 15 residues. Between the trimmed V and J ends, which lost 5 bases and 8 bases, there was a span of 18 bases. Germline loops: CDR1 SGHNT, CDR2 YENEEA. CDR3 sequence (DNA): TGTGCCAGCAGCCTGACGGGCAGGGGACAAGAAAAACTGTTTTTT. Protein product: CASSLTGRGQEKLFF. Combining the CDR3 with reference TRBV11-3 and TRBJ1-4 gives the whole variable domain EAGVVQSPRYKIIEKKQPVAFWCNPISGHNTLYWYLQNLGQGPELLIRYENEEAVDDSQLPKDRFSAERLKGVDSTLKIQPAELGDSAVYLCASSLTGRGQEKLFFGSGTQLSVL.

V and J are TRBV10-3 and TRBJ1-6, with 9 bases that match TRBD1. J gave up 5 bases and V 8 bases, and 7 bases lay outside the gene matches. This CDR3 is built from 15 residues. The germline V gene encodes CDR1 ENHRY and CDR2 SYGVKD. The CDR3: CAIRDREGNNSPLHF. The CDR3 DNA reads as TGTGCCATCCGGGACAGGGAGGGGAATAATTCACCCCTCCACTTT.

In this sample, this clone turned up once. This chain joins TRBV7-3 and TRBJ1-2; D not resolved. The V gene lost 2 bases and the J gene lost 9 bases, with 16 bases spanning the gap. CDR3 size: 14 residues. The germline CDR1 and CDR2 sequences are SGHTA and FQGTGA. The CDR3 sequence is CASSLYEGFESYTF. Here the CDR3 DNA reads TGTGCCAGCAGCTTATATGAGGGTTTCGAGAGCTACACCTTC.

This clone is a singleton in its sample. This chain connects TRBV5-1 to TRBJ2-1; 7 bases are a match to TRBD2. The CDR3 extends over 16 amino acids. V shed 3 bases and J 8 bases; nucleotides not matched to a gene: 14. In germline, CDR1 is SGHRS, CDR2 YFSETQ. Here the CDR3 reads CASSSPRGGGQDEQFF. The CDR3 nucleotides read TGCGCCAGCAGCTCCCCGCGTGGCGGGGGTCAGGATGAGCAGTTCTTC.

This chain links TRBV25-1 with TRBJ1-1; no clear D. CDR3 length: 13 residues. V gave up 6 bases and J gave up 4 bases, with 12 bases separating them. The germline V gene encodes CDR1 MGHDK and CDR2 SYGVNS. CDR3 coding DNA: TGTGCCAGCAGCATGGATATGGCCACTGAAGCTTTCTTT. This gives the protein CASSMDMATEAFF.

The rearrangement uses TRBV7-9 and TRBJ1-6; D might be TRBD1 (5 bases). Germline loops: CDR1 SEHNR, CDR2 FQNEAQ (reference sequence). Trimming left V 3 bases short and J 9 bases short, with 18 bases between. There are 16 residues in the CDR3. The CDR3 bases are TGTGCCAGCAGCTTGGACCGAGGGACCAGTCCTTCACCCCTCCACTTT. The encoded protein is CASSLDRGTSPSPLHF.

The chain employs TRBV29-1 and TRBJ2-7; TRBD1 matches at 11 bases. V lost 7 bases and J lost 4; bases outside the gene matches: 3. This CDR3 contains 12 residues. Germline V lookup: CDR1 SQVTM, CDR2 ANQGSEA. The CDR3, as DNA: TGCAGCGCCGGGACAGGGGGATACGAGCAGTACTTC. Its translation is CSAGTGGYEQYF.

Regarding this clone: This CDR3 is also generated by other DNA sequences in the sample. The V and J genes are TRBV15 and TRBJ2-2; a weak D match, TRBD1 (6 bases). V dropped 3 bases and J dropped 5 bases, with 16 bases sitting between them. This CDR3 has 16 amino acids. Germline V gene data show CDR1 as LNHNV and CDR2 as YYDKDF (reference sequence). The CDR3 sequence is CATSRKARGGTGELFF. CDR3 nucleotide sequence: TGTGCCACCAGCAGGAAGGCCAGGGGCGGAACCGGGGAGCTGTTTTTT.

The chain combines TRBV11-1 with TRBJ2-7; the D is unclear. The CDR3 length is 13 residues. The V end lost 1 base, the J end lost 2 bases, and 6 bases lay between the germline ends. Germline V gene data show CDR1 as SGHAT and CDR2 as FQDESV (reference sequence). CDR3 bases: TGTGCCAGCAGCTTAGGGGCTACCTACGAGCAGTACGTC. Amino acids: CASSLGATYEQYV.

J is TRBJ1-5 and V is TRBV24-1; the D is unclear. The V gene's germline CDR1 is KGHDR and CDR2 SFDVKD. There are 15 residues in the CDR3. Trimming left V 4 bases short and J 1 base short, with 10 bases between. This chain's CDR3 is CATSDTGGSNQPQHF. CDR3 nucleotide sequence: TGTGCCACCAGTGACACCGGTGGGAGCAATCAGCCCCAGCATTTT.

The rearrangement joins TRBV3-1 (or the pseudogene TRBV3-2) to TRBJ1-1; D is unclear. Trimming pared 3 bases from V and 11 bases from J, leaving 16 bases between. Germline V lookup: CDR1 LGHDT, CDR2 YNNKEL (reference sequence). The CDR3 extends over 13 amino acids. The DNA for the CDR3 is TGTGCCAGCAGCCAGAGCAGGTCCTGGCAGGCTTTCTTT. Its protein is CASSQSRSWQAFF.

A remark on this clone: Other DNA sequences in this specimen translate into the identical CDR3. The genes are TRBV28 and TRBJ1-2; D gene ambiguous. V was clipped by 4 bases and J by 5 bases, with 5 bases between them. This CDR3 has 11 amino acids. In germline, CDR1 is MDHEN, CDR2 SYDVKM. CDR3 coding DNA: TGTGCCAGCAGTTCCAGATATGGCTACACCTTC. As protein: CASSSRYGYTF.

The chain joins TRBV28 to TRBJ2-7; D might be TRBD1 (5 bases). The CDR3 extends over 12 amino acids. Trimming cost V 4 bases and J 3 bases, with 7 bases left between them. The V gene's germline CDR1 is MDHEN and CDR2 SYDVKM. In DNA, the CDR3 is TGTGCCAGCAGTTGGGGCCTCTACGAGCAGTACTTC. Translation: CASSWGLYEQYF.

J is TRBJ1-4 and V is TRBV5-1, with D possibly TRBD1 on 5 matching bases. V lost 0 bases and J 8 bases, leaving 11 bases between the germline ends. CDR3 length equals 14 residues. Germline V CDR1 and CDR2: SGHRS, YFSETQ. The CDR3 reads CASSLDRTDEKLFF. The CDR3 bases are TGCGCCAGCAGCTTGGACAGGACGGACGAAAAACTGTTTTTT.

V and J are TRBV28 and TRBJ1-1; maybe TRBD1 (5 bases). The CDR3 runs 15 residues. Trimming pared 5 bases from V and 6 bases from J, leaving 19 bases between. Germline values: CDR1 MDHEN, CDR2 SYDVKM. This CDR3 reads CASSPVTRGFPEAFF. The CDR3 bases are TGTGCCAGCAGTCCCGTTACGCGGGGGTTCCCTGAAGCTTTCTTT.

The J gene is TRBJ2-7, the V gene TRBV11-3; perhaps TRBD2 as D (7 bases). This CDR3 region has 14 residues. The V gene lost 5 bases and the J gene lost 6 bases, with 17 bases spanning the gap. The germline gives CDR1 SGHNT, CDR2 YENEEA. CDR3 amino acids: CASSHHRGGPEQYV. The CDR3 DNA sequence: TGTGCCAGCAGCCATCATAGGGGGGGGCCCGAGCAGTACGTC.

The V and J genes are TRBV29-1 and TRBJ1-1, with 11 bases matching TRBD1. The germline CDR1 and CDR2 sequences are SQVTM and ANQGSEA. The V and J ends lost 7 bases and 5 bases, in that order; junction bases with no gene match: 6. The CDR3 runs to 13 residues. The CDR3 protein is CSAVRDRGTEAFF. CDR3 sequence (DNA): TGCAGCGCAGTAAGGGACAGGGGGACTGAAGCTTTCTTT.

The chain has TRBV5-1 and TRBJ1-3; possibly TRBD1 for D (6 bases). CDR1 and CDR2 (germline): SGHRS, YFSETQ. V shed 1 base and J shed 0 bases, with 11 bases lying between them. The CDR3 runs 16 residues. The CDR3 sequence is CASSLTGAYSGNTIYF. Here the CDR3 DNA reads TGCGCCAGCAGCTTGACGGGGGCGTACTCTGGAAACACCATATATTTT.

This clone occurred once. V and J are TRBV28 and TRBJ2-3; D is uncertain. The CDR3 has 15 residues. V shed 3 bases and J shed 2 bases, with 12 bases lying between them. CDR1 is MDHEN, CDR2 SYDVKM, per germline. Written as DNA, the CDR3 is TGTGCCAGCAGTTTTGTTACCGTAGCCACAGATACGCAGTATTTT. This sequence encodes CASSFVTVATDTQYF.

In this sample, this clone turned up once. The chain couples TRBV4-1 to TRBJ2-1; 7 bases are shared with TRBD2. CDR1 is MGHRA, CDR2 YSYEKL, per germline. V lost 3 bases and J lost 7; bases outside the gene matches: 15. This CDR3 has 17 residues. This chain's CDR3 is CASSQDKSRGVWNEQFF. Written as DNA, the CDR3 is TGCGCCAGCAGCCAGGATAAAAGCCGGGGGGTTTGGAATGAGCAGTTCTTC.

The genes are TRBV7-2 and TRBJ1-5; 9 positions agree with TRBD1. The CDR3 length is 15 residues. Per germline, CDR1 SGHTA and CDR2 FQGNSA. Trimming took 1 base from V and 7 from J; bases not matched to a gene: 5. Written as DNA, the CDR3 is TGTGCCAGCAGCTTAGGGGGACAGGGACGCCAGCCCCAGCATTTT. Translated: CASSLGGQGRQPQHF.

V gene TRBV5-1 combines with J gene TRBJ1-1, with 7 bases lining up with TRBD1. Per the germline V gene, CDR1 is SGHRS and CDR2 is YFSETQ. Trimming cost V 0 bases and J 4 bases; bases outside gene matches: 3. The CDR3 runs to 14 residues. Written as DNA, the CDR3 is TGCGCCAGCAGCTTGGCCAGGGGGGGCACTGAAGCTTTCTTT. Encoded protein: CASSLARGGTEAFF.

This chain uses TRBV19 with TRBJ1-2; D is perhaps TRBD1 (5 bases). The CDR3 totals 15 residues. The V and J ends lost 6 bases and 5 bases respectively, with 19 bases between them. CDR1 LNHDA and CDR2 SQIVND come from the germline V gene (reference sequence). This CDR3 reads CASSYKGRELYGYTF. In DNA, the CDR3 is TGTGCCAGTAGCTATAAGGGGCGCGAGTTGTATGGCTACACCTTC.

J is TRBJ1-2 and V is TRBV11-2, with D hard to call. CDR1 and CDR2 from the germline V gene are SGHAT and FQNNGV. The CDR3 spans 12 residues. The ends were cut back, 9 bases at V and 4 bases at J, with 12 bases in the middle. The CDR3 loop reads CASSSHPYGYTF. CDR3 sequence (DNA): TGTGCCAGTTCAAGCCACCCCTATGGCTACACCTTC.

J is TRBJ2-3 and V is TRBV29-1; 10 bases align to TRBD2. The V gene end was trimmed by 3 bases and the J gene end by 4 bases; junction bases not matched to a gene: 7. The CDR3 runs 15 residues. The germline V gene encodes CDR1 SQVTM and CDR2 ANQGSEA. The CDR3 loop reads CSVDASGGASDTQYF. In nucleotides, the CDR3 is TGCAGCGTTGATGCAAGCGGGGGGGCCTCAGATACGCAGTATTTT.

The rearrangement joins TRBV3-1 (or the pseudogene TRBV3-2) to TRBJ2-3; D unresolved. The CDR3 spans 13 residues. Trimming pared 8 bases from V and 4 bases from J, leaving 13 bases between. The germline V gene has CDR1 LGHDT and CDR2 YNNKEL (reference sequence). Here the CDR3 DNA reads TGTGCCAGCGAGAACAGAGGATCAGATACGCAGTATTTT. Its protein product is CASENRGSDTQYF.

This chain uses TRBV18 with TRBJ1-1; 8 nucleotides line up with TRBD1. CDR1 is KGHSH, CDR2 LQKENI, per germline. The J segment lost 6 bases and the V segment lost 2 bases, leaving 2 bases of the junction unmatched. CDR3 length equals 13 residues. Written as DNA, the CDR3 is TGTGCCAGCTCACCAGACAGGGGTGCTGAAGCTTTCTTT. As protein: CASSPDRGAEAFF.

The rearrangement joins TRBV2 to TRBJ1-6; no clear D gene. Trimming took 5 bases from V and 0 from J, leaving 11 bases between them. This CDR3 has 16 amino acids. Germline V gives CDR1 SNHLY, CDR2 FYNNEI. CDR3 DNA: TGTGCCAGCAGTTCCACTGGAAGCTCCTATAATTCACCCCTCCACTTT. Protein: CASSSTGSSYNSPLHF. Looking up the rest from reference TRBV2 and TRBJ1-6 gives the full variable domain: EPEVTQTPSHQVTQMGQEVILRCVPISNHLYFYWYRQILGQKVEFLVSFYNNEISEKSEIFDDQFSVERPDGSNFTLKIRSTKLEDSAMYFCASSSTGSSYNSPLHFGNGTRLTVT.